The source of this T cell receptor beta chain is a study of T cell repertoires in cytomegalovirus infection. Study information: HLA-B-restricted CMV epitopes that are well studied, plus recently identified HLA-C-restricted ones, were used by the study. CMV infection together with matching HLA type was indicated by public TCR beta signatures.

Findings and caveats of the study: People with CMV and the relevant HLA were identified by cumulative public TCR beta family frequency.

The CDR3 loop spans 17 amino acids. V was cut by 2 bases and J by 2 bases, with 15 bases left in between. The V gene's germline CDR1 is MNHEY and CDR2 SVGAGI. This clonotype was seen many times. Its antigen is unidentified. TCRdb re-analysed the reads in MiXCR, keeping a single row per CDR3 protein. This sample has hundreds of thousands of distinct CDR3 sequences, with roughly a third found just once. This receptor was identified in a human donor in good health (CMV status not recorded). Some clones in this sample may be carry-over from other donors' samples. The sequencing used cultured CD8+ T cells from PBMCs, collected from culture after CMV antigen stimulation. The V gene is TRBV6-5, the J gene TRBJ2-2, with D tentatively TRBD1 (5 bases). The CDR3 sequence: CASSYQLTGPNTGELFF. In DNA, the CDR3 is TGTGCCAGCAGTTACCAACTAACAGGTCCCAACACCGGGGAGCTGTTTTTT.